These 5 T cell receptor beta chains share one sample of origin, sequenced in a study of monozygotic twins with cystic fibrosis. Method: immunoSEQ multiplex PCR; TCRdb's copy keeps in-frame clones and lacks some. The sample records 30,000 or so clones, around 96% being singletons. Sequenced input: blood. The receptors were sampled from a girl aged 2-10 years with cystic fibrosis.

In this sample, this clone turned up once. The chain links TRBV6-1 to TRBJ2-1, with 11 bases matching TRBD2. CDR1 is MNHNS and CDR2 is SASEGT in the germline V gene. The CDR3 is 15 residues long. Trimming removed 4 bases from V and 2 bases from J; junction bases left unmatched: 1. For the CDR3, the DNA is TGTGCCAGCAGTGCGACTAGCGGGGCCTACAATGAGCAGTTCTTC. It specifies CASSATSGAYNEQFF.

The chain couples TRBV4-1 to TRBJ1-2, with 12 bases aligning to TRBD1. Germline V gene data show CDR1 as MGHRA and CDR2 as YSYEKL. The trim removed 4 bases at V and 4 bases at J, leaving 7 bases unmatched. CDR3 length equals 16 residues. The DNA of the CDR3 is TGCGCCAGCAGCCCCCTGGGGGGACAGGGGGCCTATGGCTACACCTTC. Protein: CASSPLGGQGAYGYTF.

The gene calls are TRBV5-5 and TRBJ1-5; D uncertain. The length of the CDR3 is 15 residues. The V end lost 4 bases, the J end lost 0 bases, and 11 bases lay between the germline ends. Germline CDR1 and CDR2: SGHKS and YYEKEE (reference sequence). The CDR3 sequence is CASSLGPYSNQPQHF. In DNA, the CDR3 is TGTGCCAGCAGCCTCGGACCGTATAGCAATCAGCCCCAGCATTTT.

V gene TRBV27 combines with J gene TRBJ2-7; D gene ambiguous. The germline V gene encodes CDR1 MNHEY and CDR2 SMNVEV (reference sequence). V dropped 8 bases and J dropped 2 bases, with 4 bases sitting between them. The CDR3 sequence is 10 residues long. The CDR3 sequence is CASRTYEQYF. The DNA for the CDR3 is TGTGCCAGCCGAACCTACGAGCAGTACTTC.

V usage is TRBV29-1 and J usage is TRBJ2-3; 10 nucleotides match TRBD2. V was pared by 6 bases and J by 5 bases, with 8 bases of the junction left unmatched. The CDR3 sequence is 14 residues long. Germline-derived CDR1 and CDR2 are SQVTM and ANQGSEA. The CDR3 sequence is CSVASGRMRDTQYF. CDR3 nucleotides: TGCAGCGTAGCTAGCGGGAGAATGAGAGATACGCAGTATTTT.